This TCR beta chain was observed in a study of cytomegalovirus exposure and HLA in healthy donors. The V gene's germline CDR1 is SGHAT and CDR2 FQNNGV. This CDR3 region has 14 residues. V lost 1 base and J lost 2, with 9 bases in between. 13 Jbeta primers and 60 Vbeta primers were used for the PCR. The assay was immunoSEQ multiplex PCR, and TCRdb's table has in-frame clones only and misses some. Of 200,000 or so clones in the sample, 82% were seen once. The chain has TRBV11-2 and TRBJ2-7, with D unclear. Sequenced input: PBMCs. This receptor was taken from a woman between 35 and 50 years old in good health and CMV-seronegative. CDR3 DNA sequence: TGTGCCAGCAGCTTAGTTATAACAGCCTACGAGCAGTACTTC. Residues: CASSLVITAYEQYF.